What follows is one T cell receptor (beta chain) and its context. What it binds is not known. After removal of 3 bases from V and 9 bases from J, the junction contained 8 bases not matched to a gene. The germline gives CDR1 LNHNV, CDR2 YYDKDF (reference sequence). This CDR3 has 14 residues. These data belong to a study of STAT5B mutations in CD4+ large granular lymphocyte leukemia. Turning to the study itself: The CDR3 'QG' motif was associated with a particular HLA allele among healthy donors.

The protocol was immunoSEQ multiplex PCR, while the TCRdb copy is restricted to in-frame clones and leaves out a portion. The sample carries roughly 40,000 clones, approximately 86% recorded once. General study points: Approximately 25% of private leukemic clonotypes occurred rarely in other patients' non-leukemic repertoires.

The V call is TRBV15, the J call TRBJ2-1; 7 bases are shared with TRBD1. The material sequenced was CD4+ T cells from blood buffy coats. The TCR was taken from a human donor in good health. CDR3 in amino acids: CATSRKTGFGEQFF. As DNA, the CDR3 is TGTGCCACCAGCAGGAAGACAGGGTTTGGTGAGCAGTTCTTC. Filled out from reference TRBV15 and TRBJ2-1, the complete variable domain reads DAMVIQNPRYQVTQFGKPVTLSCSQTLNHNVMYWYQQKSSQAPKLLFHYYDKDFNNEADTPDNFQSRRPNTSFCFLDIRSPGLGDTAMYLCATSRKTGFGEQFFGPGTRLTVL.